This entry describes one T cell receptor (beta chain). Its antigen is not identified. The data originate from a study of STAT5B mutations in CD4+ large granular lymphocyte leukemia. At the level of the study: Among healthy controls, a particular HLA allele went with more CDR3 'QG' motifs. Study results and caveats: No patients shared main leukemic clonotypes, though roughly 23% appeared at low frequency elsewhere. TRBV06-family usage was enriched in top patient clones (8/27) versus controls (2/35).

Controls came from buffy coats of healthy blood donors. The method was immunoSEQ multiplex PCR; TCRdb's version includes in-frame clones alone and lacks a portion of them. The sample yields 34,000 or so clones, around four fifths seen once. V lost 2 bases and J lost 7; bases outside the gene matches: 6. Germline loops: CDR1 KGHSH, CDR2 LQKENI. The CDR3 has 14 residues. The specimen was CD4+ T cells from blood buffy coats. The chain carries TRBV18 and TRBJ2-3; 7 nucleotides line up with TRBD1. This clonotype was sampled from a human donor in good health. CDR3 residues: CASSPAQGVNTQYF. CDR3 sequence (DNA): TGTGCCAGCTCACCAGCGCAGGGGGTGAATACGCAGTATTTT. Looking up the rest from reference TRBV18 and TRBJ2-3 gives the full variable domain: NAGVMQNPRHLVRRRGQEARLRCSPMKGHSHVYWYRQLPEEGLKFMVYLQKENIIDESGMPKERFSAEFPKEGPSILRIQQVVRGDSAAYFCASSPAQGVNTQYFGPGTRLTVL.